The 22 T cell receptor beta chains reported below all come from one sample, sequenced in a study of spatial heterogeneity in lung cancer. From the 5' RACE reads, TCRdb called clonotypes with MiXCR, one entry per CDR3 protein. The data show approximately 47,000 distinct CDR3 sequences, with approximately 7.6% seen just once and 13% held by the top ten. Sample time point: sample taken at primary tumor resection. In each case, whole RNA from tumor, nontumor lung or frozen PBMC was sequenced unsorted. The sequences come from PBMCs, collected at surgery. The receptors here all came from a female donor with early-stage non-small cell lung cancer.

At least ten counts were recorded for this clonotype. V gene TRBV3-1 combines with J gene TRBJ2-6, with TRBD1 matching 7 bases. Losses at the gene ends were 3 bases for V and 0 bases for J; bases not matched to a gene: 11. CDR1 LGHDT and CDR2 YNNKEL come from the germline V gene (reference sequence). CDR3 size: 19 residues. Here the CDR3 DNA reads TGTGCCAGCAGCCATCTAGTAACAGGGGCCCGCTCTGGGGCCAACGTCCTGACTTTC. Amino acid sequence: CASSHLVTGARSGANVLTF. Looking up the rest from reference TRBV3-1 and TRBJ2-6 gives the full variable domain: DTAVSQTPKYLVTQMGNDKSIKCEQNLGHDTMYWYKQDSKKFLKIMFSYNNKELIINETVPNRFSPKSPDKAHLNLHINSLELGDSAVYFCASSHLVTGARSGANVLTFGAGSRLTVL.

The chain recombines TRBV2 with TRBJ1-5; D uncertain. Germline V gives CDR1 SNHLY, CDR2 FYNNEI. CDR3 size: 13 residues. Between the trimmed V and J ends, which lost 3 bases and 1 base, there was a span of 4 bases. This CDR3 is CASSEESNQPQHF. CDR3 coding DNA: TGTGCCAGCAGTGAGGAGAGCAATCAGCCCCAGCATTTT.

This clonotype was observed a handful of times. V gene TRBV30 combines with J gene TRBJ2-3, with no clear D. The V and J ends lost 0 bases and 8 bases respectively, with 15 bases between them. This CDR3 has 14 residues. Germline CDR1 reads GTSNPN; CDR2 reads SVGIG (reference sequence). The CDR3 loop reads CAWSVTLDRSTQYF. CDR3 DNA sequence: TGTGCCTGGAGTGTAACCCTCGATCGGAGTACGCAGTATTTT.

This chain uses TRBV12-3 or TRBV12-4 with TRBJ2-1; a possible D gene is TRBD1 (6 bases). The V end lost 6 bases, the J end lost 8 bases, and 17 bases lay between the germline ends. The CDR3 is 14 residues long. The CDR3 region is CASSQGTTYDEQFF. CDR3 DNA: TGTGCCAGCAGCCAGGGGACAACGTACGATGAGCAGTTCTTC.

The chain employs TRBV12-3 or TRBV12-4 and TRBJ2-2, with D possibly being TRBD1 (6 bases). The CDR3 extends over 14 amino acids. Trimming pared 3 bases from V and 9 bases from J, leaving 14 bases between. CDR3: CASSFQGPARELFF. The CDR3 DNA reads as TGTGCCAGCAGTTTCCAGGGGCCAGCGCGGGAGCTGTTTTTT.

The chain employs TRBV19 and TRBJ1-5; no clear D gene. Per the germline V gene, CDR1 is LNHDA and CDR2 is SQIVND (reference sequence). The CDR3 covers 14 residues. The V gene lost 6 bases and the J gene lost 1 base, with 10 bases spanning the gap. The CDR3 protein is CASSAAGSNQPQHF. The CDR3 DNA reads TGTGCCAGTAGCGCTGCCGGGAGCAATCAGCCCCAGCATTTT.

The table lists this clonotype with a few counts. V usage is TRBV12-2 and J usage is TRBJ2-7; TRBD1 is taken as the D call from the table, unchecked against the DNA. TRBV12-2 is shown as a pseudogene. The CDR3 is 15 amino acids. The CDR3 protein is CASRLQGRKSYEQYF. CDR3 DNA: TGTGCAAGTCGCCTCCAGGGCAGGAAATCCTACGAGCAGTACTTC.

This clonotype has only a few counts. The CDR3 protein is CASSARTALGGYTF. CDR3 bases: TGTGCCAGCAGCGCCAGGACAGCCTTGGGAGGCTACACCTTC. The chain joins TRBV9 to TRBJ1-2; a possible D gene is TRBD1 (6 bases). The CDR3 contains 14 residues. V shed 3 bases and J shed 8 bases, with 17 bases lying between them. Germline loops: CDR1 SGDLS, CDR2 YYNGEE.

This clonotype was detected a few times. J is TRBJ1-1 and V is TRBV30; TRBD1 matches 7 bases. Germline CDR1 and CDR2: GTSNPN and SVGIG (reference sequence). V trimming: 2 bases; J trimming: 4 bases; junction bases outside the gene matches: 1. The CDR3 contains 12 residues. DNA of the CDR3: TGTGCCTGGAGTCCAGGGGGCACTGAAGCTTTCTTT. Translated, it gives CAWSPGGTEAFF.

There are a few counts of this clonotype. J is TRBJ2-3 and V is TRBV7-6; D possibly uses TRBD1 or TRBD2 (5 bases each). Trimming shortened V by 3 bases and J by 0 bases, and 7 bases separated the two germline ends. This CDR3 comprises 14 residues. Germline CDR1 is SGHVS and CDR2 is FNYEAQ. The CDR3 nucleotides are TGTGCCAGCAGCTTGGGACCTAGCACAGATACGCAGTATTTT. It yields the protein CASSLGPSTDTQYF.

The CDR3 nucleotides read TGCGCCAGCAGCCAGGGCGTAACCGGGGAGCTGTTTTTT. It encodes CASSQGVTGELFF. This chain links TRBV4-3 with TRBJ2-2, with D unresolved. Germline values: CDR1 LGHNA, CDR2 YSLEER. V lost 3 bases and J 5 bases, leaving 7 bases between the germline ends. This CDR3 contains 13 residues.

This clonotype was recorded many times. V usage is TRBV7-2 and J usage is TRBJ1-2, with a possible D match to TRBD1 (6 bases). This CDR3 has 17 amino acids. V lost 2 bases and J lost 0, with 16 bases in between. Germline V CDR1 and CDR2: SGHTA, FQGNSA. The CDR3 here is CASSLKWWEGANYGYTF. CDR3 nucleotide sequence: TGTGCCAGCAGCTTAAAGTGGTGGGAGGGGGCTAACTATGGCTACACCTTC. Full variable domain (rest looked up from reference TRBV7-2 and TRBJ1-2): GAGVSQSPSNKVTEKGKDVELRCDPISGHTALYWYRQSLGQGLEFLIYFQGNSAPDKSGLPSDRFSAERTGGSVSTLTIQRTQQEDSAVYLCASSLKWWEGANYGYTFGSGTRLTVV.

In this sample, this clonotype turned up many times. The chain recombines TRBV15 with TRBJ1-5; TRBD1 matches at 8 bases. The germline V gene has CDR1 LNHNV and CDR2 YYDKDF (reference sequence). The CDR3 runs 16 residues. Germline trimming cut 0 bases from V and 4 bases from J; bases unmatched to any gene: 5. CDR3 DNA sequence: TGTGCCACCAGCAGAGATCCGACAGGGGCGAATCAGCCCCAGCATTTT. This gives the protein CATSRDPTGANQPQHF.

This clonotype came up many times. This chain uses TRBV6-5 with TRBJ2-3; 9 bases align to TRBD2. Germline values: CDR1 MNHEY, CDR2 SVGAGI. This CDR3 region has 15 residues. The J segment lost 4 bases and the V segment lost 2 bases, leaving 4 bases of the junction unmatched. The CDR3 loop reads CASSYGGGAADTQYF. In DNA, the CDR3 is TGTGCCAGCAGTTACGGCGGGGGGGCTGCAGATACGCAGTATTTT.

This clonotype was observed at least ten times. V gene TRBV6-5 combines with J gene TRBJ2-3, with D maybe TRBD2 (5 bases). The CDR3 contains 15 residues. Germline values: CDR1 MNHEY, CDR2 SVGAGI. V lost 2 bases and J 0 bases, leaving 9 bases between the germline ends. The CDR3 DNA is TGTGCCAGCAGTTACCGAGGGCTGAGCACAGATACGCAGTATTTT. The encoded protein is CASSYRGLSTDTQYF.

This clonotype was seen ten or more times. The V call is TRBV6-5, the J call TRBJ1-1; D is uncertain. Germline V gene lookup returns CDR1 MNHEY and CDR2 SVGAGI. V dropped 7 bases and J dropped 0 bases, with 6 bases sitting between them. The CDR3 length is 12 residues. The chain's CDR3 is CASIDLNTEAFF. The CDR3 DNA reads TGTGCCAGCATCGATCTGAACACTGAAGCTTTCTTT.

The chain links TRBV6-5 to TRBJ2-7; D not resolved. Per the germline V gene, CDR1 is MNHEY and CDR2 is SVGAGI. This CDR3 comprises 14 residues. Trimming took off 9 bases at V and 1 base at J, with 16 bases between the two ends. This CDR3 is CASSTWSTSYEQYF. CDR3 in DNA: TGTGCCAGTTCTACCTGGTCCACGTCCTACGAGCAGTACTTC.

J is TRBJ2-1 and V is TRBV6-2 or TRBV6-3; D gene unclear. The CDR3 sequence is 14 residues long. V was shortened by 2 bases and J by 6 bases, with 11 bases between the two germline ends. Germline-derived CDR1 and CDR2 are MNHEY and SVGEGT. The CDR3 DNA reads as TGTGCCAGCAGTTACCCCTACCCGGGCAATGAGCAGTTCTTC. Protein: CASSYPYPGNEQFF.

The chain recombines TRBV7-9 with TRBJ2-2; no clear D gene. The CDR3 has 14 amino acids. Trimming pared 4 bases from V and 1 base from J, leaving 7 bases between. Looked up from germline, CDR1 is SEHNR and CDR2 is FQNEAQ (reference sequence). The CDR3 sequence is CASSYLQNTGELFF. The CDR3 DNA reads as TGTGCCAGCAGCTACTTACAGAACACCGGGGAGCTGTTTTTT.

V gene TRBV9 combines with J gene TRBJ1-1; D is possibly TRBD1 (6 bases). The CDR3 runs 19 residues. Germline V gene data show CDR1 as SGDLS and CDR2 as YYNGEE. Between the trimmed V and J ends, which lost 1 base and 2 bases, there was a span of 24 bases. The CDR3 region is CASSVSFSPEGQPNTEAFF. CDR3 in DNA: TGTGCCAGCAGCGTATCTTTTTCCCCGGAAGGACAGCCTAACACTGAAGCTTTCTTT. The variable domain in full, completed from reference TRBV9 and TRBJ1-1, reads DSGVTQTPKHLITATGQRVTLRCSPRSGDLSVYWYQQSLDQGLQFLIQYYNGEERAKGNILERFSAQQFPDLHSELNLSSLELGDSALYFCASSVSFSPEGQPNTEAFFGQGTRLTVV.

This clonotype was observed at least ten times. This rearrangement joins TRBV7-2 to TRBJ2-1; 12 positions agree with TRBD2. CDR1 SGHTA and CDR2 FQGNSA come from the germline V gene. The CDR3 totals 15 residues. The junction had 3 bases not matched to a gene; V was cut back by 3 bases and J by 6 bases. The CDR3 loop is CASSLRLAGANEQFF. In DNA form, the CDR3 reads TGTGCCAGCAGCTTGAGACTAGCGGGGGCCAATGAGCAGTTCTTC.

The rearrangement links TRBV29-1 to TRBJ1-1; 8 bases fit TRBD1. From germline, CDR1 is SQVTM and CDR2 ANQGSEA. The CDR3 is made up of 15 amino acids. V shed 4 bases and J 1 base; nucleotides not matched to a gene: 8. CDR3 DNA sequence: TGCAGCGTTGTAACGAACAGGGGGTGGAACACTGAAGCTTTCTTT. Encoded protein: CSVVTNRGWNTEAFF.